The entry that follows covers one T cell receptor beta chain sequence. The assay was immunoSEQ multiplex PCR, and TCRdb's table has in-frame clones only and misses some. Of tens of thousands of clones listed, around nine tenths were seen once; the top ten hold approximately 6.5%. This sample is part of a study of blood T cell repertoires in COVID-19. Study summary: PBMCs, B-cell-depleted T cells, or T cells provided the cDNA or gDNA that made up the material.

Germline V gene lookup returns CDR1 MNHEY and CDR2 SMNVEV (reference sequence). V was pared by 5 bases and J by 4 bases, with 23 bases between. This CDR3 contains 17 residues. Those enrolled in Seattle joined during active infection and were followed longitudinally afterward. The sample consisted of peripheral blood. The clonotype was recovered from an older woman with COVID-19, enrolled during active disease. V is TRBV27 and J is TRBJ1-2, with D unclear. CDR3 sequence: CASSLDGFSPPTYGYTF. CDR3 in DNA: TGTGCCAGCAGTCTAGACGGTTTTTCCCCTCCAACCTATGGCTACACCTTC.